The next 13 T cell receptor beta chains were all read from a single sample in a study of OX40 agonist ivuxolimab in advanced cancers. Sequenced by immunoSEQ multiplex PCR; TCRdb stores in-frame clones only, minus some. The sample records about 79,000 clones, about 89% being singletons. Source: CD4+ or CD8+ T cells sorted from blood, taken in a trial of the OX40 agonist ivuxolimab. These receptors all stem from an adult with an advanced solid tumor such as melanoma, head and neck, liver or kidney cancer.

In this sample, this clone turned up a few times. This chain uses TRBV9 with TRBJ1-3; no clear D. CDR3 length equals 17 residues. V was pared by 2 bases and J by 0 bases, with 15 bases between. Germline V gene data show CDR1 as SGDLS and CDR2 as YYNGEE. CDR3 sequence: CASSVRPGISSGNTIYF. DNA of the CDR3: TGTGCCAGCAGCGTTCGGCCGGGAATAAGCTCTGGAAACACCATATATTTT.

In this sample, this clone turned up a few times. CDR3 residues: CASSKARSYEQYF. The DNA of the CDR3 is TGTGCCAGCAGCAAAGCGCGCTCCTACGAGCAGTACTTC. The chain links TRBV21-1 to TRBJ2-7; the table's D call, TRBD2, was not checked against the DNA. TRBV21-1 is flagged as a pseudogene. This CDR3 has 13 amino acids.

J is TRBJ2-2 and V is TRBV11-2; 7 nucleotides agree with TRBD2. Germline CDR1 and CDR2: SGHAT and FQNNGV. Germline trimming cut 4 bases from V and 6 bases from J; bases unmatched to any gene: 11. This CDR3 has 16 residues. In DNA form, the CDR3 reads TGTGCCAGCAGCTCATCGGGGAGGGATAACCCCGGGGAGCTGTTTTTT. Amino acids: CASSSSGRDNPGELFF.

The chain recombines TRBV7-8 with TRBJ2-1; 9 positions match TRBD2. With 1 base clipped from V and 4 bases from J, the junction kept 11 bases outside the gene matches. CDR1 SGHVS and CDR2 FQNEAQ come from the germline V gene. This CDR3 spans 18 amino acids. The CDR3 loop is CASSLGLAGRQIYNEQFF. CDR3 nucleotides: TGTGCCAGCAGCTTAGGGCTAGCGGGAAGACAGATTTACAATGAGCAGTTCTTC.

The chain couples TRBV4-1 to TRBJ1-2, with D unclear. V was clipped by 7 bases and J by 0 bases, with 9 bases between them. From germline, CDR1 is MGHRA and CDR2 YSYEKL. The CDR3 sequence is 13 residues long. Written as DNA, the CDR3 is TGCGCCAGCACCCCTGGATCTAACTATGGCTACACCTTC. It specifies CASTPGSNYGYTF.

The chain links TRBV10-1 to TRBJ2-7; 10 bases agree with TRBD2. Per the germline V gene, CDR1 is WNHNN and CDR2 is SYGVQD (reference sequence). CDR3 length equals 16 residues. V lost 0 bases to trimming and J lost 5 bases; unmatched junction nucleotides: 7. The CDR3, as DNA: TGCGCCAGCAGTGAGTCGCTAGCGGGAGTTGATGACGAGCAGTACTTC. Translation gives CASSESLAGVDDEQYF.

The rearrangement uses TRBV7-3 and TRBJ2-5; TRBD2 might be the D (6 bases). The germline CDR1 and CDR2 sequences are SGHTA and FQGTGA. The CDR3 covers 15 residues. V was shortened by 0 bases and J by 1 base, with 9 bases between the two germline ends. The DNA for the CDR3 is TGTGCCAGCAGCTTAACAGGAGCGGGCCAAGAGACCCAGTACTTC. This gives the protein CASSLTGAGQETQYF.

The chain links TRBV19 to TRBJ2-4; 8 bases are shared with TRBD2. Trimming took 9 bases from V and 0 from J; bases not matched to a gene: 4. CDR3 size: 14 residues. CDR1 and CDR2 from the germline V gene are LNHDA and SQIVND (reference sequence). The CDR3 here is CASAGGLAKNIQYF. CDR3 nucleotides: TGTGCCAGCGCGGGGGGATTAGCCAAAAACATTCAGTACTTC.

This chain links TRBV4-1 with TRBJ1-1, with D unresolved. The CDR3 totals 13 residues. V lost 0 bases, J lost 10 bases, and 12 bases lay in between. The V gene's germline CDR1 is MGHRA and CDR2 YSYEKL. This chain's CDR3 is CASSQEVAGRAFF. CDR3 in DNA: TGCGCCAGCAGCCAAGAGGTTGCGGGGAGAGCTTTCTTT.

The J gene is TRBJ2-5, the V gene TRBV9; D remains unclear. Between the trimmed V and J ends, which lost 5 bases and 3 bases, there was a span of 14 bases. Germline V gene lookup returns CDR1 SGDLS and CDR2 YYNGEE. The CDR3 runs to 14 residues. In nucleotides, the CDR3 is TGTGCCAGCAGACCCGACCGTCCGGAAGAGACCCAGTACTTC. Protein product: CASRPDRPEETQYF.

This clone showed up just once. Here the CDR3 DNA reads TGCGCCAGCAGAGCAGATACGCAGTATTTT. Translated, it gives CASRADTQYF. V is TRBV10-2 and J is TRBJ2-3; D call uncertain. Germline CDR1 is WSHSY and CDR2 is SAAADI. This CDR3 has 10 amino acids. V was clipped by 6 bases and J by 4 bases, with 2 bases between them.

The rearrangement joins TRBV6-5 to TRBJ1-5; possibly TRBD1 for D (5 bases). Between the trimmed V and J ends, which lost 2 bases and 4 bases, there was a span of 9 bases. Germline CDR1 reads MNHEY; CDR2 reads SVGAGI. This CDR3 contains 14 residues. This CDR3 reads CASSYGRANQPQHF. In DNA form, the CDR3 reads TGTGCCAGCAGTTACGGCAGGGCAAATCAGCCCCAGCATTTT.

The rearrangement links TRBV11-3 to TRBJ2-7; perhaps TRBD2 as D (5 bases). V gave up 5 bases and J gave up 6 bases, with 11 bases separating them. Looked up from germline, CDR1 is SGHNT and CDR2 is YENEEA. The CDR3 totals 12 residues. CDR3 sequence reads: CASSTWTGEQYF. CDR3 sequence (DNA): TGTGCCAGCAGCACCTGGACTGGCGAGCAGTACTTC.